Below, 30 T cell receptor beta chains from the same sample are listed, as sequenced in a study of immune evolution from preneoplasia to lung adenocarcinoma. TCRdb's table, derived via immunoSEQ multiplex PCR, lists solely in-frame clones and lacks some. This table has over 3,500 clones, about 91% appearing once. The sequenced sample was FFPE lung adenocarcinoma in situ tissue. The receptors shown here come from a person aged 60 to 80 with lung adenocarcinoma.

This chain uses TRBV7-9 with TRBJ2-1; 8 nucleotides match TRBD2. The CDR3 has 16 residues. Looked up from germline, CDR1 is SEHNR and CDR2 is FQNEAQ (reference sequence). V dropped 2 bases and J dropped 8; count of bases not matched to a gene: 11. The CDR3 sequence is CASSLFPAGVGDEQFF. In nucleotides, the CDR3 is TGTGCCAGCAGCTTATTCCCAGCGGGAGTCGGGGATGAGCAGTTCTTC.

This sequence joins TRBV7-2 and TRBJ2-5; no firm D call. The CDR3 totals 15 residues. The V gene's germline CDR1 is SGHTA and CDR2 FQGNSA. Deletions cut 1 base from V and 2 bases from J, with 11 bases between. CDR3 protein: CASSLGLADQETQYF. DNA for the CDR3: TGTGCCAGCAGCTTAGGGCTGGCGGATCAAGAGACCCAGTACTTC. Combining the CDR3 with reference TRBV7-2 and TRBJ2-5 gives the whole variable domain GAGVSQSPSNKVTEKGKDVELRCDPISGHTALYWYRQSLGQGLEFLIYFQGNSAPDKSGLPSDRFSAERTGGSVSTLTIQRTQQEDSAVYLCASSLGLADQETQYFGPGTRLLVL.

CDR3 bases: TGTGCCAGTAGTGAACAGGGTAATACCGGGGAGCTGTTTTTT. Amino acid sequence: CASSEQGNTGELFF. V gene TRBV19 combines with J gene TRBJ2-2, with a tentative D call TRBD1 (6 bases). The CDR3 is 14 amino acids. Germline V lookup: CDR1 LNHDA, CDR2 SQIVND (reference sequence). Trimming took off 5 bases at V and 5 bases at J, with 12 bases between the two ends.

V usage is TRBV12-5 and J usage is TRBJ2-3; 10 bases are shared with TRBD1. From germline, CDR1 is LGHNT and CDR2 FRNRAP. Trimming took 4 bases from V and 4 from J; bases not matched to a gene: 5. This CDR3 spans 15 amino acids. In nucleotides, the CDR3 is TGTGCTAGTGGTTACGGGACAGGGGTGGCAGATACGCAGTATTTT. This translates into CASGYGTGVADTQYF.

This clone has just one count. This chain links TRBV18 with TRBJ2-3, with 7 bases fitting TRBD2. The J segment lost 3 bases and the V segment lost 3 bases, leaving 6 bases of the junction unmatched. CDR1 and CDR2 from the germline V gene are KGHSH and LQKENI. The CDR3 is 15 amino acids. CDR3 residues: CASSPQLRETDTQYF. In DNA, the CDR3 is TGTGCCAGCTCACCTCAGTTGCGGGAGACAGATACGCAGTATTTT.

The rearrangement links TRBV5-1 to TRBJ1-1, with 9 bases matching TRBD1. Trimming cost V 3 bases and J 6 bases; bases outside gene matches: 6. CDR3 length equals 14 residues. CDR1 is SGHRS and CDR2 is YFSETQ in the germline V gene. For the CDR3, the DNA is TGCGCCAGCAGCTCACCACAGGGGGCTGCTGAAGCTTTCTTT. This codes for CASSSPQGAAEAFF.

Here the CDR3 reads CASSRDNQETQYF. As DNA, the CDR3 is TGTGCCAGCAGCCGGGACAACCAAGAGACCCAGTACTTC. The chain has TRBV6-1 and TRBJ2-5; maybe TRBD1 (6 bases). The CDR3 has 13 amino acids. CDR1 is MNHNS and CDR2 is SASEGT in the germline V gene. Trimming cost V 6 bases and J 0 bases, with 8 bases left between them.

J is TRBJ2-5 and V is TRBV28; either TRBD1 or TRBD2 may supply D (5 bases each). Germline CDR1 reads MDHEN; CDR2 reads SYDVKM. V gave up 4 bases and J gave up 3 bases, with 12 bases separating them. This CDR3 spans 14 amino acids. CDR3 sequence (DNA): TGTGCCAGCAGTTGGCCCGGGACGGAAGAGACCCAGTACTTC. Translated, it gives CASSWPGTEETQYF.

In its sample, this clone was seen a few times. The chain links TRBV28 to TRBJ1-2; TRBD1 agrees at 9 bases. Looked up from germline, CDR1 is MDHEN and CDR2 is SYDVKM. The length of the CDR3 is 15 residues. V lost 6 bases, J lost 2 bases, and 7 bases stayed unmatched. CDR3 region: CASRPATGGNYGYTF. The CDR3 DNA is TGTGCCAGCAGGCCCGCAACAGGGGGCAACTATGGCTACACCTTC.

V and J are TRBV28 and TRBJ2-3; no definite D call. Trimming took 6 bases from V and 1 from J, leaving 17 bases between them. Germline V gene data show CDR1 as MDHEN and CDR2 as SYDVKM. The CDR3 covers 16 residues. The CDR3 region is CASSSLSLGGTDTQYF. The CDR3 DNA sequence: TGTGCCAGCAGCTCCCTGTCCCTTGGGGGCACAGATACGCAGTATTTT.

The CDR3 spells CASTLSGGGAKNYGYTF. The CDR3 DNA reads TGTGCCAGCACCCTATCGGGTGGGGGGGCGAAAAACTATGGCTACACCTTC. V and J are TRBV28 and TRBJ1-2; D perhaps matches TRBD1 (6 bases). The CDR3 sequence is 17 residues long. Germline V CDR1 and CDR2: MDHEN, SYDVKM. Deletions cut 7 bases from V and 2 bases from J, with 23 bases between.

The chain is built from TRBV29-1 and TRBJ1-2; 9 positions agree with TRBD1. There are 11 residues in the CDR3. The germline gives CDR1 SQVTM, CDR2 ANQGSEA. V shed 6 bases, J shed 10 bases, and the junction held 6 bases outside the gene matches. This CDR3 is CSVGQGGDYTF. The CDR3 region has the DNA TGCAGCGTGGGACAGGGCGGAGACTACACCTTC.

This sequence joins TRBV6-1 and TRBJ2-7, with 8 bases aligning to TRBD1. Trimming cost V 9 bases and J 5 bases; bases outside gene matches: 9. The germline CDR1 and CDR2 sequences are MNHNS and SASEGT. This CDR3 is 13 amino acids long. The CDR3 is CASKGQGHDEQYF. CDR3 coding DNA: TGTGCCAGTAAAGGACAGGGTCACGACGAGCAGTACTTC.

The genes are TRBV5-4 and TRBJ1-1; D is unclear. This CDR3 is 13 amino acids long. Germline lookup yields CDR1 SGHNT and CDR2 YYREEE (reference sequence). Trimming pared 2 bases from V and 1 base from J, leaving 6 bases between. The DNA of the CDR3 is TGTGCCAGCAGCTTATGGGGGAACACTGAAGCTTTCTTT. This sequence encodes CASSLWGNTEAFF.

This chain uses TRBV11-2 with TRBJ2-7; TRBD2 matches at 14 bases. The CDR3 length is 18 residues. CDR1 is SGHAT, CDR2 FQNNGV, per germline. The trim removed 2 bases at V and 0 bases at J, leaving 6 bases unmatched. The CDR3: CASSLMTSGGASSYEQYF. The CDR3 region has the DNA TGTGCCAGCAGCTTAATGACTAGCGGGGGGGCCAGCTCCTACGAGCAGTACTTC.

The V call is TRBV10-1, the J call TRBJ2-3; tentatively, D is TRBD1 (6 bases). Trimming took off 5 bases at V and 2 bases at J, with 11 bases between the two ends. This CDR3 is 14 amino acids long. Per the germline V gene, CDR1 is WNHNN and CDR2 is SYGVQD (reference sequence). The CDR3 nucleotides read TGCGCCAGCAGTCAGGACAGCACCACAGATACGCAGTATTTT. The encoded protein is CASSQDSTTDTQYF.

This chain joins TRBV19 and TRBJ2-2; D is unclear. This CDR3 comprises 14 residues. Between the trimmed V and J ends, which lost 5 bases and 3 bases, there was a span of 10 bases. Germline values: CDR1 LNHDA, CDR2 SQIVND (reference sequence). CDR3 amino acids: CASSWGRDTGELFF. CDR3 bases: TGTGCCAGTAGTTGGGGTAGGGACACCGGGGAGCTGTTTTTT.

The V call is TRBV4-3, the J call TRBJ2-7, with 10 nucleotides matching TRBD2. CDR3 length: 16 amino acids. Germline trimming cut 0 bases from V and 4 bases from J; bases unmatched to any gene: 6. Germline CDR1 LGHNA, CDR2 YSLEER. CDR3 sequence (DNA): TGCGCCAGCAGCCAAGACCCGGGACTAGCGTATTACGAGCAGTACTTC. It encodes CASSQDPGLAYYEQYF.

The gene calls are TRBV29-1 and TRBJ2-7; 9 nucleotides align to TRBD1. The CDR3 runs to 13 residues. With 6 bases clipped from V and 1 base from J, the junction kept 4 bases outside the gene matches. The germline CDR1 and CDR2 sequences are SQVTM and ANQGSEA. CDR3 in amino acids: CSVGGQGSYEQYF. In DNA form, the CDR3 reads TGCAGCGTGGGCGGACAGGGGTCCTACGAGCAGTACTTC.

The J gene is TRBJ2-7, the V gene TRBV28, with no clear D. Germline lookup yields CDR1 MDHEN and CDR2 SYDVKM. Deletions cut 0 bases from V and 5 bases from J, with 11 bases between. The CDR3 is 14 residues long. The DNA for the CDR3 is TGTGCCAGCAGTTTATGGGAACCCTTCCACGAGCAGTACTTC. It encodes CASSLWEPFHEQYF.

V gene TRBV18 combines with J gene TRBJ1-1; maybe TRBD1 (6 bases). The germline V and J ends were trimmed by 2 bases and 2 bases, with 15 bases remaining between them. CDR1 is KGHSH, CDR2 LQKENI, per germline. The CDR3 loop spans 16 amino acids. The CDR3 sequence is CASSPNRAGSNTEAFF. The CDR3 DNA reads as TGTGCCAGCTCACCAAACAGGGCGGGATCTAACACTGAAGCTTTCTTT.

V and J are TRBV7-2 and TRBJ2-1; TRBD2 aligns across 12 bases. Germline values: CDR1 SGHTA, CDR2 FQGNSA. J gave up 4 bases and V 3 bases, and 7 bases lay outside the gene matches. CDR3 length: 17 residues. The CDR3 DNA reads as TGTGCCAGCAGCTTTGGGCTAGCGGGAGGGCCGTACAATGAGCAGTTCTTC. Its protein product is CASSFGLAGGPYNEQFF.

This chain links TRBV27 with TRBJ2-2, with 8 bases aligning to TRBD1. The germline V gene encodes CDR1 MNHEY and CDR2 SMNVEV (reference sequence). The CDR3 has 17 amino acids. Trimming took 6 bases from V and 3 from J; bases not matched to a gene: 12. The chain's CDR3 is CASSITGGLVDTGELFF. CDR3 DNA: TGTGCCAGCAGCATCACAGGGGGTTTGGTGGACACCGGGGAGCTGTTTTTT.

The chain links TRBV4-2 to TRBJ2-2; TRBD2 agrees at 10 bases. Germline V gives CDR1 LGHNA, CDR2 YNFKEQ. CDR3 length: 17 amino acids. The ends lost 4 bases at V and 8 bases at J; junction bases unmatched: 13. CDR3 region: CASSPRSSGGQGGELFF. As DNA, the CDR3 is TGTGCCAGCAGCCCGCGGTCTAGCGGGGGCCAGGGAGGGGAGCTGTTTTTT.

The chain recombines TRBV28 with TRBJ1-4, with 8 bases matching TRBD1. Germline V gives CDR1 MDHEN, CDR2 SYDVKM. The length of the CDR3 is 15 residues. V lost 5 bases and J lost 4; bases outside the gene matches: 6. The CDR3 here is CASSRPDRGNEKLFF. CDR3 nucleotide sequence: TGTGCCAGCAGTCGTCCAGACAGGGGTAATGAAAAACTGTTTTTT.

CDR3 nucleotides: TGCGCCAGCAGCTTGGCCCCGGTGCCGGGTGTCGGCTACACCTTC. Translation gives CASSLAPVPGVGYTF. V usage is TRBV5-1 and J usage is TRBJ1-2; D is ambiguous. CDR3 length: 15 residues. V shed 0 bases and J shed 8 bases, with 17 bases lying between them. Germline CDR1 reads SGHRS; CDR2 reads YFSETQ.

The rearrangement joins TRBV29-1 to TRBJ1-4; 9 bases line up with TRBD1. The germline gives CDR1 SQVTM, CDR2 ANQGSEA. Trimming cost V 3 bases and J 5 bases; bases outside gene matches: 4. The CDR3 loop spans 14 amino acids. The CDR3: CSVDTGTGNEKLFF. CDR3 coding DNA: TGCAGCGTTGATACGGGGACAGGGAATGAAAAACTGTTTTTT.

As regards this clone: Germline is not matched at one junction end, which may reflect a read error. The J gene is TRBJ1-5, the V gene TRBV6-1; unclear D gene. CDR1 is MNHNS and CDR2 is SASEGT in the germline V gene. This CDR3 has 13 residues. CDR3 loop: CASSVGNNQPQHF. CDR3 nucleotides: TGTGCCAGCAGTGTGGGTAACAATCAGCCCCAACATTTT.

Regarding this clone: At one of its ends the junction is not consistent with the germline gene, which may arise from a read error. The chain uses TRBV7-8 and TRBJ1-2; tentative D call: TRBD1 (6 bases). The germline CDR1 and CDR2 sequences are SGHVS and FQNEAQ. The CDR3 runs to 16 residues. The CDR3 nucleotides are TGTACCAGCAGCCACCCGGGGGCGCAGGGAATGGGCGGCTACACCTTC. Protein: CTSSHPGAQGMGGYTF.

This chain links TRBV4-2 with TRBJ2-3, with 7 positions matching TRBD1. Losses at the gene ends were 0 bases for V and 3 bases for J; bases not matched to a gene: 9. The CDR3 is 17 amino acids. Germline values: CDR1 LGHNA, CDR2 YNFKEQ. The CDR3 loop is CASSQEFTGVRTDTQYF. CDR3 nucleotide sequence: TGTGCCAGCAGCCAAGAATTTACAGGGGTTAGGACAGATACGCAGTATTTT.